The 7 T cell receptor beta chains reported below all come from one sample, sequenced in a study of blood T cells in healthy people across ages (dated by TCRdb to 2014 to 2015). Libraries were constructed by 5' RACE. These reads were obtained on an Illumina HiSeq 2500. The second PCR ran for roughly 6 to 11 cycles and used a J-beta primer mix along with a sample-barcoded 5' primer. TCRdb trimmed public reads at Q25 via fastp, called clones via MiXCR and kept in-frame beta chains. Identical CDR3 protein sequences are pooled into one entry, listed with their most common genes and DNA. The sample includes roughly 900,000 distinct CDR3 sequences, with around 46% observed a single time. The ten largest clonotypes hold about an eighth of the sample. The sequenced sample was blood. The receptors shown here come from a young man in good health.

This clonotype was observed a handful of times. This chain joins TRBV5-1 and TRBJ1-2; 7 bases fit TRBD1. Germline V gene sequence: CDR1 SGHRS, CDR2 YFSETQ. CDR3 size: 15 residues. V was pared by 0 bases and J by 2 bases, with 4 bases of the junction left unmatched. The CDR3 DNA is TGCGCCAGCAGCTTGGGGGACAGCCTCAACTATGGCTACACCTTC. This sequence encodes CASSLGDSLNYGYTF.

The chain carries TRBV7-9 and TRBJ1-2; TRBD1 matches at 7 bases. The CDR3 runs 20 residues. Germline V lookup: CDR1 SEHNR, CDR2 FQNEAQ (reference sequence). V trimming: 5 bases; J trimming: 0 bases; junction bases outside the gene matches: 21. In nucleotides, the CDR3 is TGTGCCAGCAGCCAAGGGACAGACCCCCGAAGACGGGCCGCTAACTATGGCTACACCTTC. As protein: CASSQGTDPRRRAANYGYTF. Full variable domain (rest looked up from reference TRBV7-9 and TRBJ1-2): DTGVSQNPRHKITKRGQNVTFRCDPISEHNRLYWYRQTLGQGPEFLTYFQNEAQLEKSRLLSDRFSAERPKGSFSTLEIQRTEQGDSAMYLCASSQGTDPRRRAANYGYTFGSGTRLTVV.

This clonotype has just a few counts. The chain links TRBV6-1 to TRBJ2-1, with a tentative D call TRBD1 (6 bases). CDR3 length: 16 amino acids. V lost 0 bases and J lost 3, with 12 bases in between. Germline lookup yields CDR1 MNHNS and CDR2 SASEGT. The CDR3 nucleotides read TGTGCCAGCAGTGAAGCAACAGGGTTTATCTACAATGAGCAGTTCTTC. This translates into CASSEATGFIYNEQFF.

The J gene is TRBJ1-6, the V gene TRBV28; no firm D call. Germline-derived CDR1 and CDR2 are MDHEN and SYDVKM. There are 15 residues in the CDR3. Trimming took off 6 bases at V and 5 bases at J, with 14 bases between the two ends. CDR3 in DNA: TGTGCCAGCAGAGATCGCAAAATAGATAATTCACCCCTCCACTTT. The encoded protein is CASRDRKIDNSPLHF.

This clonotype occurred a few times. The chain has TRBV20-1 and TRBJ2-1; 12 bases map to TRBD1. This CDR3 region has 17 residues. Germline CDR1 reads DFQATT; CDR2 reads SNEGSKA (reference sequence). V trimming: 3 bases; J trimming: 7 bases; junction bases outside the gene matches: 13. In DNA, the CDR3 is TGCAGTGCTAGGGATATTGCCGGGACAGGGGGCCTAAATGAGCAGTTCTTC. Translation: CSARDIAGTGGLNEQFF.

V usage is TRBV30 and J usage is TRBJ1-2; D gene ambiguous. The V gene's germline CDR1 is GTSNPN and CDR2 SVGIG (reference sequence). This CDR3 comprises 14 residues. Trimming removed 2 bases at V and 1 base at J, with 11 bases between. The CDR3 loop is CAWSSWNLNYGYTF. CDR3 in DNA: TGTGCCTGGAGTTCCTGGAACCTTAACTATGGCTACACCTTC.

The table lists this clonotype with a few counts. The chain uses TRBV20-1 and TRBJ1-2; D remains unclear. The V end was cut by 1 base, the J end by 4 bases, with 7 bases between. CDR3 length: 12 residues. Per the germline V gene, CDR1 is DFQATT and CDR2 is SNEGSKA (reference sequence). The CDR3 is CSARVQTYGYTF. CDR3 nucleotide sequence: TGCAGTGCTAGAGTACAGACCTATGGCTACACCTTC.